The rows below give T cell receptor beta chains drawn from one sample of a study of human T cells and chemical hapten exposure. TCRdb itself ran the RACE reads through MiXCR, one entry per CDR3 protein. The repertoire holds 100,000 or so distinct CDR3 sequences, with 8% to 13% as singletons. Specimen: whole blood, collected in connection with sensitization to the hapten diphenylcyclopropenone (DPC). These receptors were obtained from a man in his forties or fifties with alopecia areata. Some clones in this sample may be carry-over from other donors' samples. Each CDR3 is given without its conserved first and last residue.

TRBJ2-2 | TRBV20-1 | SASRLAGDTGELF
TRBJ1-1 | TRBV6-2/TRBV6-3 | ASSYTKEHGQGGNTEAF
TRBJ1-5 | TRBV28 | ASNRDTLGNQPQH
TRBJ2-3 | TRBV7-9 | ASSSVGLAEGLPTDTQY
TRBJ2-7 | TRBV5-1 | ASSGGWDRAYEQY
TRBJ1-2 | TRBV28 | ASSSHRDRIYGYT
TRBJ2-7 | TRBV20-1 | SAPGLAYEQY
TRBJ1-3 | TRBV10-3 | AISERVGNTIY
TRBJ2-3 | TRBV7-9 | ASSSLAGGLSQY
TRBJ2-3 | TRBV24-1 | ATSDLQTKT
TRBJ2-1 | TRBV10-3 | AISGTGTRGEQF
TRBJ2-1 | TRBV11-3 | ASSLVSVRQDYNEQF
TRBJ2-3 | TRBV12-3/TRBV12-4 | ASSVRQGPDTQY
TRBJ2-5 | TRBV6-5 | ASSYGETQY
TRBJ2-3 | TRBV28 | ASSFRQEHTDTQY
TRBJ2-3 | TRBV5-1 | ASSQLADTQY
TRBJ2-3 | TRBV29-1 | SVEAGTDTQY
TRBJ2-7 | TRBV5-1 | ASSATSGSYEQY
TRBJ2-1 | TRBV10-3 | AISLSGSGGEQF
TRBJ2-3 | TRBV4-1 | ASSQDRGKRTDMQY
TRBJ2-4 | TRBV11-2 | ASSLTGRSSIQY
TRBJ2-2 | TRBV20-1 | SAVRGAGELF
TRBJ1-1 | TRBV7-8 | ASSPRQGVNTEAF
TRBJ1-1 | TRBV7-3 | ASRSPGANTEAF
TRBJ2-5 | TRBV12-3/TRBV12-4 | ASSRGQTTQETQY
TRBJ1-6 | TRBV20-1 | SALQGSNNSPLH
TRBJ1-4 | TRBV28 | ASSLWTASNEKLF
TRBJ1-1 | TRBV18 | ASSQGEDTEAF
TRBJ2-7 | TRBV7-9 | ASSLAGTGKGTYEQY
TRBJ2-2 | TRBV12-3/TRBV12-4 | ASSLIRDGELF
TRBJ1-2 | TRBV24-1 | ATSDPFFDGYT
TRBJ2-3 | TRBV29-1 | SVAGRITDTQY
TRBJ2-2 | TRBV7-2 | ASSPLGGRATGELF
TRBJ2-3 | TRBV4-1 | ASRNPGRADTQY
TRBJ2-2 | TRBV3-1 | ASSRSSNAGELF
TRBJ1-4 | TRBV27 | ASRLDRGNEKLF
TRBJ1-6 | TRBV9 | ASSVDENGSPLH
TRBJ2-1 | TRBV7-3 | ASSSFGTSENEQF
TRBJ2-1 | TRBV10-3 | AISRTSGYNEQF
TRBJ2-7 | TRBV6-6 | ASSFGLAGYEQY
TRBJ2-5 | TRBV7-2 | ASSLAFLVKTQY